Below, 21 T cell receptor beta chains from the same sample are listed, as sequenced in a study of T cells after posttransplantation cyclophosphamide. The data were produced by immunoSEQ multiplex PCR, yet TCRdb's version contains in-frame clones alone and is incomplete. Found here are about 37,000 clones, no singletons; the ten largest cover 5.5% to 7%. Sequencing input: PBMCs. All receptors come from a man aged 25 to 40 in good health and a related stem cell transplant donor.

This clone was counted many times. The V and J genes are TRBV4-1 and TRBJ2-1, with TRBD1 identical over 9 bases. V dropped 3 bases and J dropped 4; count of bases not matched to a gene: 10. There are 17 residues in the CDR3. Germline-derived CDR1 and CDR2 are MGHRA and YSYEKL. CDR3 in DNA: TGCGCCAGCAGCCACCCCCCACCGGGACAGGGTTACAATGAGCAGTTCTTC. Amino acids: CASSHPPPGQGYNEQFF.

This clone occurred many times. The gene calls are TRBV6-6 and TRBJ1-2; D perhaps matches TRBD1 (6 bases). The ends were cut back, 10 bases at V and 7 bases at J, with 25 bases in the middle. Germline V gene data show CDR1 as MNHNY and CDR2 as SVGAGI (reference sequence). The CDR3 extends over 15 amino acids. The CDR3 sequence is CATTKIQRQAPGYTF. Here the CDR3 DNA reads TGTGCCACCACTAAGATACAAAGACAGGCCCCTGGCTACACCTTC.

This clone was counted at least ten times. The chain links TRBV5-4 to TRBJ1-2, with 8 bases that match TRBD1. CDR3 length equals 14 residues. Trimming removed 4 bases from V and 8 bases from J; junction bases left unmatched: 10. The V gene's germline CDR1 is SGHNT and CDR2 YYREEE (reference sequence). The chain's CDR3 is CASSITQGARGYTF. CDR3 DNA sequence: TGTGCCAGCAGCATAACCCAGGGGGCGCGGGGCTACACCTTC.

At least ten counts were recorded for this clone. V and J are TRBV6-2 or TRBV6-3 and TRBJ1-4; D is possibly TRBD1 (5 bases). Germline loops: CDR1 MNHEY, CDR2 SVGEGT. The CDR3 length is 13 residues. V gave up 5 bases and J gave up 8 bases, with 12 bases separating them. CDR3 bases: TGTGCCAGCAGTGACGGGGGGGACGAAAAACTGTTTTTT. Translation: CASSDGGDEKLFF.

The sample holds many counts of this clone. CDR3 protein: CASSLDRAGGYTF. The CDR3, as DNA: TGTGCCAGCAGCTTGGACAGGGCAGGTGGCTACACCTTC. V is TRBV5-6 and J is TRBJ1-2; perhaps TRBD1 as D (6 bases). The V gene's germline CDR1 is SGHDT and CDR2 YYEEEE. V lost 0 bases and J lost 7, with 10 bases in between. The CDR3 has 13 residues. The whole variable domain, remainder taken from reference TRBV5-6 and TRBJ1-2, is DAGVTQSPTHLIKTRGQQVTLRCSPKSGHDTVSWYQQALGQGPQFIFQYYEEEERQRGNFPDRFSGHQFPNYSSELNVNALLLGDSALYLCASSLDRAGGYTFGSGTRLTVV.

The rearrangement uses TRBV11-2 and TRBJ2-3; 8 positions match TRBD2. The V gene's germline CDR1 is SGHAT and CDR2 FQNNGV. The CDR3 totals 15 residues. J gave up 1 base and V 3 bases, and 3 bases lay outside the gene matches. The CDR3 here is CASSFSGGGTDTQYF. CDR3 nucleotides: TGTGCCAGCAGCTTCAGCGGGGGTGGCACAGATACGCAGTATTTT.

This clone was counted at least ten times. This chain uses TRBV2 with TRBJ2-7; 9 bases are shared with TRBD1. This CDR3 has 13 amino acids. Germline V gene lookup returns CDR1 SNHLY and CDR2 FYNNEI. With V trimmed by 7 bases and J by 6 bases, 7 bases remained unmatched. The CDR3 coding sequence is TGTGCCAGCACCGGAGGGACAGGGCGCGAGCAGTACTTC. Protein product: CASTGGTGREQYF.

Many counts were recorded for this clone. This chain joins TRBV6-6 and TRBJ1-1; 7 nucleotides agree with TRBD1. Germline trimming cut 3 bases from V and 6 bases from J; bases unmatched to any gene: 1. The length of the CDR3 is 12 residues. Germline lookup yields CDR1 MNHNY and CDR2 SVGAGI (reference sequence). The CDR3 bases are TGTGCCAGCAGTTATGGGACAGCTGAAGCTTTCTTT. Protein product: CASSYGTAEAFF.

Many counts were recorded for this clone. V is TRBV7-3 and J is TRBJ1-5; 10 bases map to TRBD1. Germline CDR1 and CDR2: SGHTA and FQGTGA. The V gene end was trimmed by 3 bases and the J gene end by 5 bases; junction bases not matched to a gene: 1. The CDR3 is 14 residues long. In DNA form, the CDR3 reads TGTGCCAGCAGCTTCGGACAGGGGGATCAGCCCCAGCATTTT. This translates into CASSFGQGDQPQHF.

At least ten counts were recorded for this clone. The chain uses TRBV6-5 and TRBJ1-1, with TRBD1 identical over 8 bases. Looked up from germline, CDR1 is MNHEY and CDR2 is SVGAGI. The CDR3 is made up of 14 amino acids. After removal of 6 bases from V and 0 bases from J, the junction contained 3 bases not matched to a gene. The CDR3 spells CASRRTGMNTEAFF. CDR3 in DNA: TGTGCCAGCAGGAGGACAGGGATGAACACTGAAGCTTTCTTT.

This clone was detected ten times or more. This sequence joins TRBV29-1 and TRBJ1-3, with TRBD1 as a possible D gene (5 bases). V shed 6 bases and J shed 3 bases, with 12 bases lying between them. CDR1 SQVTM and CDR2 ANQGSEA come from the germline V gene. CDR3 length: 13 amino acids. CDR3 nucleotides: TGCAGCGTGGACATGGGCGGTGGAAACACCATATATTTT. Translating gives CSVDMGGGNTIYF.

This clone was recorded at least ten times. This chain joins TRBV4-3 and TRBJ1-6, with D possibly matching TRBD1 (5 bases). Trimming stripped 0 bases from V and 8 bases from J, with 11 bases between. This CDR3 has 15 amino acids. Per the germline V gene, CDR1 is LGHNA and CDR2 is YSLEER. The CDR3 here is CASSQDQRGYSPLHF. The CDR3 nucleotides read TGCGCCAGCAGCCAAGATCAGAGGGGATATTCACCCCTCCACTTT.

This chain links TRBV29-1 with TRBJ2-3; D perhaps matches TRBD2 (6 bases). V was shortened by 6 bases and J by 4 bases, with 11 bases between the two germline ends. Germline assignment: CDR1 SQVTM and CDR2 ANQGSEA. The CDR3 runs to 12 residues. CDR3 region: CSVTASADTQYF. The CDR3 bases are TGCAGCGTGACCGCTAGCGCAGATACGCAGTATTTT.

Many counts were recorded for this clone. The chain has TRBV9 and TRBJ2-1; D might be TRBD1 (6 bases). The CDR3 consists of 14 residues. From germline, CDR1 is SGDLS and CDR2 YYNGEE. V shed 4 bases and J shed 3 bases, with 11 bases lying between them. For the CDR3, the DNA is TGTGCCAGCAGCCCCCGGACAGACTACAATGAGCAGTTCTTC. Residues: CASSPRTDYNEQFF.

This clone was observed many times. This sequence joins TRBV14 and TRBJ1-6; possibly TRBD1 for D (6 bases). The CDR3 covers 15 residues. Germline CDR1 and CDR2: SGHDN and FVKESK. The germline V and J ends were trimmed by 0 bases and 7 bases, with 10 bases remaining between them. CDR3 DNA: TGTGCCAGCAGCCAAGAAACAGGGAGGAATTCACCCCTCCACTTT. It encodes CASSQETGRNSPLHF.

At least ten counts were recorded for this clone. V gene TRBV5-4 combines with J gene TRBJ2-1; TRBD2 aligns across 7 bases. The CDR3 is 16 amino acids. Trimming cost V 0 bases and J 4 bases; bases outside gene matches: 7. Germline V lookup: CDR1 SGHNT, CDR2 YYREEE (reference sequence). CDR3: CASSLEAGRVYNEQFF. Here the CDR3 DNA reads TGTGCCAGCAGCTTGGAGGCAGGGAGGGTTTACAATGAGCAGTTCTTC. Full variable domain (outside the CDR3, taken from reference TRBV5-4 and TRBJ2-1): ETGVTQSPTHLIKTRGQQVTLRCSSQSGHNTVSWYQQALGQGPQFIFQYYREEENGRGNFPPRFSGLQFPNYSSELNVNALELDDSALYLCASSLEAGRVYNEQFFGPGTRLTVL.

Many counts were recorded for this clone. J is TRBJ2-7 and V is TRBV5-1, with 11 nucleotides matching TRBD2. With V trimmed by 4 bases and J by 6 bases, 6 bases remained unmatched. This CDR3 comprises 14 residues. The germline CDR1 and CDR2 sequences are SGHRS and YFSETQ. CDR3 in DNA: TGCGCCAGCAGCATCGGGACTAGCGGATCCGAGCAGTACTTC. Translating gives CASSIGTSGSEQYF.

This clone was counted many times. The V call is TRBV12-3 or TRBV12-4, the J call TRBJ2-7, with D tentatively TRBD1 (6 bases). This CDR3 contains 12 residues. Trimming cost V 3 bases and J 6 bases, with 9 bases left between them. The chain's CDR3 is CASSFIQGEQYF. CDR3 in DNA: TGTGCCAGCAGTTTCATACAGGGCGAGCAGTACTTC.

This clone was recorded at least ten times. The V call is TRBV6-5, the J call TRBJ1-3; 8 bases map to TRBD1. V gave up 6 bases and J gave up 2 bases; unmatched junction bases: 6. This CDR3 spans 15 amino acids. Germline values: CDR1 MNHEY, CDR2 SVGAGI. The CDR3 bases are TGTGCCAGCAGGCGACAGGGGATCGCTGGAAACACCATATATTTT. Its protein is CASRRQGIAGNTIYF.

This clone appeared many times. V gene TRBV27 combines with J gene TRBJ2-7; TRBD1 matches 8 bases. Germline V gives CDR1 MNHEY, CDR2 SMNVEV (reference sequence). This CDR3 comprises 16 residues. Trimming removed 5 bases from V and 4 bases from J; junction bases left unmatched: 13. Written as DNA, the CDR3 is TGTGCCAGCAGTCCCCTGGCAGGGGGCGAATCGTACGAGCAGTACTTC. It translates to CASSPLAGGESYEQYF.

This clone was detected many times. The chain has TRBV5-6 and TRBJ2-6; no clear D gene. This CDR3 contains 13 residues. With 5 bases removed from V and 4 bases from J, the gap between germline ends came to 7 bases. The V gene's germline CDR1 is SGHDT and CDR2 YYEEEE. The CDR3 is CASSSPGANVLTF. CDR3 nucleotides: TGTGCCAGCAGTTCTCCGGGGGCCAACGTCCTGACTTTC.